The next 7 T cell receptor beta chains were all read from a single sample in a study of blood T cell repertoires in COVID-19. Sequencing used immunoSEQ multiplex PCR; TCRdb keeps in-frame clones, though not all of them. The data hold roughly 380,000 clones, with 89% observed a single time. Specimen: peripheral blood. The receptor set was obtained from a woman aged 40 to 50 with COVID-19, enrolled during active disease.

In this sample, this clone turned up once. V gene TRBV2 combines with J gene TRBJ2-5, with D maybe TRBD1 (6 bases). V lost 0 bases and J 6 bases, leaving 17 bases between the germline ends. CDR1 and CDR2 (germline): SNHLY, FYNNEI. The CDR3 consists of 16 residues. This CDR3 reads CASSEARGGGLKTQYF. As DNA, the CDR3 is TGTGCCAGCAGTGAAGCGCGTGGGGGCGGATTAAAGACCCAGTACTTC. The variable domain in full, with the rest retrieved from reference TRBV2 and TRBJ2-5, is EPEVTQTPSHQVTQMGQEVILRCVPISNHLYFYWYRQILGQKVEFLVSFYNNEISEKSEIFDDQFSVERPDGSNFTLKIRSTKLEDSAMYFCASSEARGGGLKTQYFGPGTRLLVL.

The chain carries TRBV10-3 and TRBJ2-7; TRBD1 matches at 7 bases. The length of the CDR3 is 15 residues. Trimming at V came to 2 bases and at J to 0 bases, leaving 4 bases not matched to a gene. Per the germline V gene, CDR1 is ENHRY and CDR2 is SYGVKD. CDR3 sequence (DNA): TGTGCCATCAGTGAGCCCAACAGGGGCTCCTACGAGCAGTACTTC. Its translation is CAISEPNRGSYEQYF.

The rearrangement links TRBV6-6 to TRBJ2-3; 10 bases are a match to TRBD2. The germline gives CDR1 MNHNY, CDR2 SVGAGI (reference sequence). V lost 0 bases, J lost 3 bases, and 0 bases stayed unmatched. The CDR3 has 15 residues. In DNA form, the CDR3 reads TGTGCCAGCAGTTACTCGGGACTAGCGACAGATACGCAGTATTTT. Residues: CASSYSGLATDTQYF.

This chain connects TRBV5-4 to TRBJ2-3; TRBD2 matches 8 bases. V shed 4 bases and J 3 bases; nucleotides not matched to a gene: 13. The CDR3 is 17 amino acids. Germline V gene data show CDR1 as SGHNT and CDR2 as YYREEE (reference sequence). In DNA form, the CDR3 reads TGTGCCAGCAGCCCACGGCGGAGTAGCGGGAAAACAGATACGCAGTATTTT. Amino acid sequence: CASSPRRSSGKTDTQYF. Filled out from reference TRBV5-4 and TRBJ2-3, the complete variable domain reads ETGVTQSPTHLIKTRGQQVTLRCSSQSGHNTVSWYQQALGQGPQFIFQYYREEENGRGNFPPRFSGLQFPNYSSELNVNALELDDSALYLCASSPRRSSGKTDTQYFGPGTRLTVL.

The chain employs TRBV7-2 and TRBJ1-6; tentatively, D is TRBD1 (5 bases). Germline V lookup: CDR1 SGHTA, CDR2 FQGNSA. The CDR3 is 15 amino acids. Trimming shortened V by 2 bases and J by 8 bases, and 13 bases separated the two germline ends. The CDR3 DNA follows: TGTGCCAGCAGCTTAAAAAGGGGTGGGGATTCACCCCTCCACTTT. Translating it yields CASSLKRGGDSPLHF.

The rearrangement joins TRBV15 to TRBJ2-3; weak D call: TRBD1 (5 bases). V lost 3 bases and J 2 bases, leaving 9 bases between the germline ends. This CDR3 spans 14 amino acids. The germline V gene encodes CDR1 LNHNV and CDR2 YYDKDF (reference sequence). The CDR3 DNA reads TGTGCCACCAGCAGCAGGGCGATCACAGATACGCAGTATTTT. It is translated as CATSSRAITDTQYF. The whole variable domain, remainder taken from reference TRBV15 and TRBJ2-3, is DAMVIQNPRYQVTQFGKPVTLSCSQTLNHNVMYWYQQKSSQAPKLLFHYYDKDFNNEADTPDNFQSRRPNTSFCFLDIRSPGLGDTAMYLCATSSRAITDTQYFGPGTRLTVL.

This chain links TRBV7-2 with TRBJ1-2, with D tentatively TRBD1 (5 bases). Germline values: CDR1 SGHTA, CDR2 FQGNSA. CDR3 size: 14 residues. V lost 0 bases, J lost 6 bases, and 11 bases lay in between. CDR3 region: CASSLAPGHHGYTF. The CDR3 DNA sequence: TGTGCCAGCAGCTTAGCGCCAGGGCACCATGGCTACACCTTC.